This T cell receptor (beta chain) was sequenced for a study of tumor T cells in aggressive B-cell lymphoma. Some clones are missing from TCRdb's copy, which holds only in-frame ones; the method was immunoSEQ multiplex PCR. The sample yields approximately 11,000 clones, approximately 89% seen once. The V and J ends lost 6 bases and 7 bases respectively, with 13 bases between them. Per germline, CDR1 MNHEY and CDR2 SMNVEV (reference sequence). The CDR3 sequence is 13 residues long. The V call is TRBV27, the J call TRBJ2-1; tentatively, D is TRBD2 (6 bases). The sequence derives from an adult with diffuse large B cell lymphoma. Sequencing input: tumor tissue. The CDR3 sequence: CASRRGRENEQFF. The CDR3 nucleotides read TGTGCCAGCAGGCGGGGACGGGAAAATGAGCAGTTCTTC.